Sequencing of this TCR beta chain was carried out in a study of cytomegalovirus exposure and HLA in healthy donors. The CDR3 is 16 amino acids. The V and J ends lost 4 bases and 4 bases respectively, with 17 bases between them. Per the germline V gene, CDR1 is MNHNS and CDR2 is SASEGT. With regard to this clone: Its antigen is not identified.

PCR involved 60 Vbeta and 13 Jbeta primers. Some clones are missing from TCRdb's copy, which holds only in-frame ones; the method was immunoSEQ multiplex PCR. The sample yields more than 150,000 clones, around 75% seen once. General study results and limits: Certain sequence variants were highly shared and formed a cluster, and this cluster was likely a sequencing artifact.

This clonotype was obtained from a middle-aged woman in good health and CMV-seropositive. Material: PBMCs. The V and J genes are TRBV6-1 and TRBJ1-3; a possible D gene is TRBD1 (5 bases). This CDR3 reads CASSAVTSGSGNTIYF. The CDR3 DNA is TGTGCCAGCAGTGCCGTAACCTCAGGGTCCGGAAACACCATATATTTT.